These 10 T cell receptor beta chains were all obtained from the same sample, sequenced in a study of T cells in Graves' hyperthyroidism and ophthalmopathy. Amplification of TCR beta CDR3 regions was performed using RNA transcripts as template. When the TCR CDR3 underwent first-round RT-PCR, the HTBI primer set was used. From the multiplex PCR reads, TCRdb called clonotypes with MiXCR, one entry per CDR3 protein. The data contain about 210,000 distinct CDR3 sequences, around 18% of them seen just once; the ten biggest clones take up roughly 44%. The sample comprised blood. The source of these receptors is a middle-aged man with Graves' hyperthyroidism.

This clonotype was observed at least ten times. The genes are TRBV5-1 and TRBJ1-1, with 9 positions matching TRBD1. With V trimmed by 0 bases and J by 4 bases, 4 bases remained unmatched. The CDR3 covers 15 residues. CDR1 and CDR2 from the germline V gene are SGHRS and YFSETQ. The CDR3 coding sequence is TGCGCCAGCAGCTTGGGGGGACAGGGTACCACTGAAGCTTTCTTT. This sequence encodes CASSLGGQGTTEAFF.

This clonotype was detected many times. The V call is TRBV28, the J call TRBJ2-1, with 10 bases fitting TRBD2. The CDR3 has 18 amino acids. V trimming: 8 bases; J trimming: 0 bases; junction bases outside the gene matches: 13. CDR1 and CDR2 (germline): MDHEN, SYDVKM. The CDR3 coding sequence is TGTGCCAGCTCCCACGGGGTAGCGGGGGGCTTCTCCTACAATGAGCAGTTCTTC. Protein sequence: CASSHGVAGGFSYNEQFF. Variable domain in full (rest from reference TRBV28 and TRBJ2-1): DVKVTQSSRYLVKRTGEKVFLECVQDMDHENMFWYRQDPGLGLRLIYFSYDVKMKEKGDIPEGYSVSREKKERFSLILESASTNQTSMYLCASSHGVAGGFSYNEQFFGPGTRLTVL.

The rearrangement joins TRBV2 to TRBJ2-5; D is ambiguous. Between the trimmed V and J ends, which lost 4 bases and 4 bases, there was a span of 13 bases. This CDR3 region has 14 residues. Germline CDR1 and CDR2: SNHLY and FYNNEI. CDR3 in DNA: TGTGCCAGCAGTGGAGGTCCCCGCGGAGAGACCCAGTACTTC. The encoded protein is CASSGGPRGETQYF. The full variable domain, completed using reference TRBV2 and TRBJ2-5, is EPEVTQTPSHQVTQMGQEVILRCVPISNHLYFYWYRQILGQKVEFLVSFYNNEISEKSEIFDDQFSVERPDGSNFTLKIRSTKLEDSAMYFCASSGGPRGETQYFGPGTRLLVL.

There are a few counts of this clonotype. V is TRBV7-9 and J is TRBJ2-3, with 11 bases fitting TRBD2. CDR3 length: 15 residues. The V gene's germline CDR1 is SEHNR and CDR2 FQNEAQ (reference sequence). V lost 8 bases to trimming and J lost 4 bases; unmatched junction nucleotides: 8. CDR3 protein: CASVISGGAADTQYF. The CDR3 nucleotides read TGTGCCAGCGTCATTAGCGGGGGGGCCGCAGATACGCAGTATTTT.

This clonotype was recorded a few times. The genes are TRBV9 and TRBJ1-5; D unclear. Per the germline V gene, CDR1 is SGDLS and CDR2 is YYNGEE. V lost 7 bases, J lost 1 base, and 21 bases lay in between. The CDR3 consists of 17 residues. In nucleotides, the CDR3 is TGTGCCAGCTCACCAAGGAGGGCGGGTGAGAGCAATCAGCCCCAGCATTTT. It yields the protein CASSPRRAGESNQPQHF.

Comment on this clonotype: A much larger clonotype is one base distant, so this may be a read error. The chain recombines TRBV20-1 with TRBJ2-6; possibly TRBD1 for D (5 bases). The CDR3 has 14 amino acids. CDR1 and CDR2 (germline): DFQATT, SNEGSKA (reference sequence). This chain's CDR3 is CSAPTFSGANVLAF. CDR3 coding DNA: TGCAGTGCCCCGACATTCTCTGGGGCCAACGTCCTGGCTTTC.

This clonotype is categorized as medium-sized. The genes are TRBV7-2 and TRBJ2-7; 11 bases are a match to TRBD1. This CDR3 comprises 15 residues. V lost 5 bases and J lost 4; bases outside the gene matches: 7. Germline V gene data show CDR1 as SGHTA and CDR2 as FQGNSA. The CDR3 is CASSIRDRGDYEQYF. The CDR3 bases are TGTGCCAGCAGCATCCGGGACAGGGGGGATTACGAGCAGTACTTC.

This clonotype was seen ten or more times. The chain combines TRBV29-1 with TRBJ1-1; maybe TRBD1 (6 bases). The CDR3 is 13 residues long. Per the germline V gene, CDR1 is SQVTM and CDR2 is ANQGSEA. Trimming took off 6 bases at V and 4 bases at J, with 15 bases between the two ends. The chain's CDR3 is CSVGGGRGTEAFF. The CDR3 coding sequence is TGCAGCGTAGGGGGGGGCCGGGGCACTGAAGCTTTCTTT.

The chain links TRBV10-2 to TRBJ1-1; 8 bases are a match to TRBD1. Trimming removed 5 bases from V and 0 bases from J; junction bases left unmatched: 23. The CDR3 sequence is 21 residues long. The germline V gene encodes CDR1 WSHSY and CDR2 SAAADI. The CDR3 protein is CASSLDLRGQAERDMNTEAFF. As DNA, the CDR3 is TGCGCCAGCAGTCTGGATCTTCGGGGACAGGCCGAAAGGGACATGAACACTGAAGCTTTCTTT.

This clonotype was recorded at least ten times. The chain uses TRBV5-1 and TRBJ1-4; no firm D call. The length of the CDR3 is 13 residues. The V end lost 0 bases, the J end lost 5 bases, and 5 bases lay between the germline ends. Germline values: CDR1 SGHRS, CDR2 YFSETQ. The CDR3 DNA is TGCGCCAGCAGCTTGGACCCGAATGAAAAACTGTTTTTT. Amino acid sequence: CASSLDPNEKLFF.